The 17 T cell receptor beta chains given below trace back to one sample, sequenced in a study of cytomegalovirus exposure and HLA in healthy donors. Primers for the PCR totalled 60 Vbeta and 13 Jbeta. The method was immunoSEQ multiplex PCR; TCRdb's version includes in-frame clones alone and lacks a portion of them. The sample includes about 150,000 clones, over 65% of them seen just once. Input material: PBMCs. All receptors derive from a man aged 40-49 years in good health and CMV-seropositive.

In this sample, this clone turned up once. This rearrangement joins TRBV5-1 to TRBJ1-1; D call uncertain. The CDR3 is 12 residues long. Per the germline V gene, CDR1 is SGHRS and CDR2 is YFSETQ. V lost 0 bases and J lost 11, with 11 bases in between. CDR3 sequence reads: CASSLAGDGAFF. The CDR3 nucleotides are TGCGCCAGCAGCTTGGCCGGTGATGGTGCTTTCTTT.

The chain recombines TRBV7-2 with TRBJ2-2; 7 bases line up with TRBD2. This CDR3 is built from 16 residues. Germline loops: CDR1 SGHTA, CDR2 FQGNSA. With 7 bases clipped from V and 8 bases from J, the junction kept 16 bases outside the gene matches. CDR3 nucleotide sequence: TGTGCCAGCACCCAAGACGGGGCGGGAGTAGGGGGGGAGCTGTTTTTT. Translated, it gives CASTQDGAGVGGELFF.

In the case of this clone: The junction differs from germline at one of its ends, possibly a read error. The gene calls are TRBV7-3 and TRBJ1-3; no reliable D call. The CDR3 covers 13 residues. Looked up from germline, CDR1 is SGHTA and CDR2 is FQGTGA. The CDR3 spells CASSFRPGDTIYF. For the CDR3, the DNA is TGTGCCAGCAGCTTTAGACCTGGAGACACCATATATTTT.

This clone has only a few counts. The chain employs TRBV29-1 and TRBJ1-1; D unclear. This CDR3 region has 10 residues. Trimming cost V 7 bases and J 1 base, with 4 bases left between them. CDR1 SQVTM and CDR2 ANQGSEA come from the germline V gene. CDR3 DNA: TGCAGCGCCGGGAACACTGAAGCTTTCTTT. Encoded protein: CSAGNTEAFF.

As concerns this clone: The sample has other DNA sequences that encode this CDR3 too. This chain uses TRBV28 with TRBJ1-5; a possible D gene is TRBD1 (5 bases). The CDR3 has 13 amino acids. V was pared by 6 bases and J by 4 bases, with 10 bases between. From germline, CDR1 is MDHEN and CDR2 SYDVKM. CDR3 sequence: CASSSDSNQPQHF. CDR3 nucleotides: TGTGCCAGCAGCTCAGACAGTAATCAGCCCCAGCATTTT. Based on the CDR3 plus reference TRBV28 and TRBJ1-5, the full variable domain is DVKVTQSSRYLVKRTGEKVFLECVQDMDHENMFWYRQDPGLGLRLIYFSYDVKMKEKGDIPEGYSVSREKKERFSLILESASTNQTSMYLCASSSDSNQPQHFGDGTRLSIL.

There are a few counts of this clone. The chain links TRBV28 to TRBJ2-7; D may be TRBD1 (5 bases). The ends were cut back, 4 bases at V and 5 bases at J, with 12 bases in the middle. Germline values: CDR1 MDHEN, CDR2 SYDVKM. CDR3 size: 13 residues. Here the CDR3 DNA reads TGTGCCAGCAGTTCCCCAGGGCGCGACGAGCAGTACTTC. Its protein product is CASSSPGRDEQYF.

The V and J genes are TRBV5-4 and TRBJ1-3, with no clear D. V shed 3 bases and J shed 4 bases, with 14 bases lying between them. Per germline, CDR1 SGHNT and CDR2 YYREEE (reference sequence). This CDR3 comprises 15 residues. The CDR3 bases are TGTGCCAGCAGCTCCCGAGGATCGGGAGGAAACACCATATATTTT. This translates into CASSSRGSGGNTIYF. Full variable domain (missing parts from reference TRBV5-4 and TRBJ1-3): ETGVTQSPTHLIKTRGQQVTLRCSSQSGHNTVSWYQQALGQGPQFIFQYYREEENGRGNFPPRFSGLQFPNYSSELNVNALELDDSALYLCASSSRGSGGNTIYFGEGSWLTVV.

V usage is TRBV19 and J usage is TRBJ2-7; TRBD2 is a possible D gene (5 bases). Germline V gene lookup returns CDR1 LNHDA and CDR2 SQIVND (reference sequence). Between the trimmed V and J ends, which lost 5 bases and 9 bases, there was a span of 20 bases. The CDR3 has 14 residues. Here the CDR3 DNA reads TGTGCCAGTAGTGTCCTAGCCGGGGTCGAAGGGCAGTACTTC. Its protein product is CASSVLAGVEGQYF.

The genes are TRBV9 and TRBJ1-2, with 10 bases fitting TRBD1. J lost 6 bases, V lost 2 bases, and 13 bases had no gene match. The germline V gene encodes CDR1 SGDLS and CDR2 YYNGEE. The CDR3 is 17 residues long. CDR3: CASSVLDRDRGGDGYTF. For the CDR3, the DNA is TGTGCCAGCAGCGTTCTGGACCGGGACAGGGGTGGGGATGGCTACACCTTC.

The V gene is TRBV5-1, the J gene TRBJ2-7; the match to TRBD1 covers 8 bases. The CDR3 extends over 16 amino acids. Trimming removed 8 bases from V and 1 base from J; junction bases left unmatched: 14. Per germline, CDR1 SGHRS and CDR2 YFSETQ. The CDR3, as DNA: TGCGCCAGTTCCGTTGGACCGGGACAGGTATCCTACGAGCAGTACTTC. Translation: CASSVGPGQVSYEQYF.

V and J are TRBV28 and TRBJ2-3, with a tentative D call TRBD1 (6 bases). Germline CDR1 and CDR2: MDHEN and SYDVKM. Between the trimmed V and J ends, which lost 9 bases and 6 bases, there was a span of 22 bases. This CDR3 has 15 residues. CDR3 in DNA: TGTGCCAGTAGATTCCGGGACGAGGGGGTCGATACGCAGTATTTT. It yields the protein CASRFRDEGVDTQYF. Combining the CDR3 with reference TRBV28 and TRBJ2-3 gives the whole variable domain DVKVTQSSRYLVKRTGEKVFLECVQDMDHENMFWYRQDPGLGLRLIYFSYDVKMKEKGDIPEGYSVSREKKERFSLILESASTNQTSMYLCASRFRDEGVDTQYFGPGTRLTVL.

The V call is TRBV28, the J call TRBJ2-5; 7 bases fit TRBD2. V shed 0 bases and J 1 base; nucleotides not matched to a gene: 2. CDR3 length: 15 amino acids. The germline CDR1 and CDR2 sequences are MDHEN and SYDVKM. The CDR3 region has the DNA TGTGCCAGCAGTTTATGGAGCGGGACCCAAGAGACCCAGTACTTC. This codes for CASSLWSGTQETQYF.

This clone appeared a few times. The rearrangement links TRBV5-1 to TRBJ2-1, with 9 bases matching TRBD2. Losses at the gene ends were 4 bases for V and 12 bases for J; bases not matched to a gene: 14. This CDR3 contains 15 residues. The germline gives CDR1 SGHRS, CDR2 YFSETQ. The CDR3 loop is CASSPGFSGRLWQFF. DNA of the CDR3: TGCGCCAGCAGCCCAGGGTTTAGCGGGAGACTCTGGCAGTTCTTC.

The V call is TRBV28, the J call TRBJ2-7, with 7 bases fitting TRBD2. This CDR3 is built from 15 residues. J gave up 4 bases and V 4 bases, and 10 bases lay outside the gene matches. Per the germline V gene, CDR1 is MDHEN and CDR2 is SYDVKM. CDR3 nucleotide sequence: TGTGCCAGCAGTTCCCCGAATAGCGGGCTTTACGAGCAGTACTTC. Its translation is CASSSPNSGLYEQYF.

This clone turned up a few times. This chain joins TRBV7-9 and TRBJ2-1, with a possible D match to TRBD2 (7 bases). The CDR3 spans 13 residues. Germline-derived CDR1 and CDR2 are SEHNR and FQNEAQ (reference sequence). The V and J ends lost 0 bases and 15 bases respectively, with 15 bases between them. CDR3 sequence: CASSLAGGGRRFF. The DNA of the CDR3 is TGTGCCAGCAGCTTAGCGGGGGGCGGGAGAAGGTTCTTC.

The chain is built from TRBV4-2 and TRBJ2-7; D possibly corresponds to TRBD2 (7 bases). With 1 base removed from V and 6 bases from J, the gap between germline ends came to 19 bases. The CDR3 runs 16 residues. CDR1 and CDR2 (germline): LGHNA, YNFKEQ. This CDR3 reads CASSQVRGGLETEQYF. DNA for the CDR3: TGTGCCAGCAGCCAAGTGAGGGGGGGGCTAGAGACCGAGCAGTACTTC.

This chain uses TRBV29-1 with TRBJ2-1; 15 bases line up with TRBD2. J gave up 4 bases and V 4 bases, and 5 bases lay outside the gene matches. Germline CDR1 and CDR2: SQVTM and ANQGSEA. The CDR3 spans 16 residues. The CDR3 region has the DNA TGCAGCGTTGGGACTAGCGGGAGGGGTGGTTACAATGAGCAGTTCTTC. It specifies CSVGTSGRGGYNEQFF.